A single sample is the source of the 20 T cell receptor beta chains below, sequenced in a study of Tregs in tolerant kidney transplant recipients. Assay: immunoSEQ multiplex PCR; the TCRdb copy retains only in-frame clones and omits some. Altogether roughly 250,000 clones are present, 84% being singletons, with the ten largest covering under 0.65%. The sequenced sample consisted of CD4+ T cells from blood. These receptors all stem from a human donor in good health.

In its sample, this clone was seen a few times. The rearrangement links TRBV7-8 to TRBJ1-5; perhaps TRBD1 as D (6 bases). The CDR3 spans 16 residues. The ends were cut back, 2 bases at V and 4 bases at J, with 15 bases in the middle. Looked up from germline, CDR1 is SGHVS and CDR2 is FQNEAQ. CDR3 DNA sequence: TGTGCCAGCAGCTTATTGGGACAAAAAACTAATCAGCCCCAGCATTTT. Amino acid sequence: CASSLLGQKTNQPQHF.

J is TRBJ2-2 and V is TRBV12-5, with 12 bases matching TRBD1. This CDR3 spans 18 amino acids. The germline V gene encodes CDR1 LGHNT and CDR2 FRNRAP. J gave up 4 bases and V 2 bases, and 8 bases lay outside the gene matches. The CDR3 DNA is TGTGCTAGTGGTTTGTCCCGGGACAGGGGGCCTGGCACCGGGGAGCTGTTTTTT. Translation: CASGLSRDRGPGTGELFF.

The rearrangement uses TRBV2 and TRBJ2-6; a possible D gene is TRBD1 (6 bases). The CDR3 runs to 21 residues. The germline V gene encodes CDR1 SNHLY and CDR2 FYNNEI. With 4 bases removed from V and 2 bases from J, the gap between germline ends came to 27 bases. CDR3 region: CASSVAMKGVYVNAGANVLTF. The CDR3 DNA is TGTGCCAGCAGTGTAGCGATGAAGGGGGTTTATGTAAATGCTGGGGCCAACGTCCTGACTTTC.

V is TRBV5-1 and J is TRBJ1-5; possible D gene TRBD1, 6 bases. This CDR3 has 15 residues. V lost 4 bases, J lost 5 bases, and 16 bases lay in between. The germline CDR1 and CDR2 sequences are SGHRS and YFSETQ. CDR3 residues: CASSLIGGYDQPQHF. The CDR3 DNA follows: TGCGCCAGCAGCCTGATAGGGGGGTACGATCAGCCCCAGCATTTT.

The CDR3 sequence: CASSPVTGITEAFF. CDR3 coding DNA: TGTGCCAGCAGCCCCGTGACAGGGATCACTGAAGCTTTCTTT. This chain joins TRBV9 and TRBJ1-1; TRBD1 aligns across 7 bases. This CDR3 has 14 residues. V lost 4 bases, J lost 4 bases, and 7 bases stayed unmatched. Germline loops: CDR1 SGDLS, CDR2 YYNGEE.

The rearrangement uses TRBV25-1 and TRBJ1-5, with D perhaps matching TRBD1 (5 bases). The CDR3 length is 14 residues. The germline V gene encodes CDR1 MGHDK and CDR2 SYGVNS. The V end lost 3 bases, the J end lost 3 bases, and 9 bases lay between the germline ends. The chain's CDR3 is CASSEAGSNQPQHF. Here the CDR3 DNA reads TGTGCCAGCAGTGAGGCAGGGTCCAATCAGCCCCAGCATTTT.

This clone was detected once. The V gene is TRBV11-3, the J gene TRBJ2-1; 8 positions match TRBD1. The CDR3 totals 16 residues. J gave up 8 bases and V 2 bases, and 11 bases lay outside the gene matches. Looked up from germline, CDR1 is SGHNT and CDR2 is YENEEA. CDR3 sequence (DNA): TGTGCCAGCAGCTTAAGGGCCGGGACAGGTTACGATGAGCAGTTCTTC. Residues: CASSLRAGTGYDEQFF.

The CDR3 DNA reads as TGTGCCAGCAGTTACTCGTGGACAGGGTACACCGGGGAGCTGTTTTTT. It encodes CASSYSWTGYTGELFF. This rearrangement joins TRBV6-5 to TRBJ2-2; TRBD1 agrees at 8 bases. Germline CDR1 and CDR2: MNHEY and SVGAGI. After removal of 0 bases from V and 3 bases from J, the junction contained 3 bases not matched to a gene. The CDR3 sequence is 16 residues long.

This clone was seen a single time. The same CDR3 also results from other DNA sequences found in this sample. The chain uses TRBV7-9 and TRBJ1-2; 7 bases are shared with TRBD1. V lost 5 bases and J lost 5; bases outside the gene matches: 8. CDR1 is SEHNR and CDR2 is FQNEAQ in the germline V gene (reference sequence). This CDR3 spans 14 amino acids. In DNA form, the CDR3 reads TGTGCCAGCAGCGATGGGACAGCCAATTATGGCTACACCTTC. Protein: CASSDGTANYGYTF.

This rearrangement joins TRBV19 to TRBJ1-2; maybe TRBD1 (5 bases). The CDR3 loop spans 13 amino acids. CDR1 is LNHDA and CDR2 is SQIVND in the germline V gene (reference sequence). V was clipped by 6 bases and J by 2 bases, with 10 bases between them. DNA of the CDR3: TGTGCCAGTAGAGACAGCCGAAACTATGGCTACACCTTC. Translating gives CASRDSRNYGYTF.

The chain links TRBV18 to TRBJ1-1; tentatively, D is TRBD1 (5 bases). The CDR3 totals 13 residues. Germline values: CDR1 KGHSH, CDR2 LQKENI. V lost 4 bases and J 2 bases, leaving 8 bases between the germline ends. DNA for the CDR3: TGTGCCAGCTCACAGACAGTAAACACTGAAGCTTTCTTT. Its translation: CASSQTVNTEAFF.

The rearrangement joins TRBV7-8 to TRBJ2-1; D tentatively reads TRBD1 or TRBD2 (5 bases each). Per germline, CDR1 SGHVS and CDR2 FQNEAQ. This CDR3 spans 15 amino acids. V lost 3 bases and J lost 5, with 14 bases in between. The CDR3 loop is CASSFRGRGDNEQFF. DNA for the CDR3: TGTGCCAGCAGCTTCCGGGGTAGAGGGGACAATGAGCAGTTCTTC. Looking up the rest from reference TRBV7-8 and TRBJ2-1 gives the full variable domain: GAGVSQSPRYKVAKRGQDVALRCDPISGHVSLFWYQQALGQGPEFLTYFQNEAQLDKSGLPSDRFFAERPEGSVSTLKIQRTQQEDSAVYLCASSFRGRGDNEQFFGPGTRLTVL.

This rearrangement joins TRBV6-1 to TRBJ1-6; TRBD1 agrees at 7 bases. Germline V gene sequence: CDR1 MNHNS, CDR2 SASEGT. The V and J ends lost 6 bases and 9 bases, in that order; junction bases with no gene match: 11. The CDR3 extends over 15 amino acids. The chain's CDR3 is CASRTQGTKVSPLHF. The CDR3 nucleotides are TGTGCCAGCAGGACACAGGGGACAAAAGTTTCACCCCTCCACTTT.

The chain uses TRBV5-5 and TRBJ2-5; TRBD2 matches 12 bases. The CDR3 sequence is 16 residues long. Germline CDR1 SGHKS, CDR2 YYEKEE (reference sequence). Trimming removed 1 base from V and 6 bases from J; junction bases left unmatched: 7. The CDR3 reads CASSLLTSGGQKTQYF. The CDR3 DNA reads as TGTGCCAGCAGCTTGCTCACTAGCGGGGGGCAGAAGACCCAGTACTTC. Variable domain in full (rest from reference TRBV5-5 and TRBJ2-5): DAGVTQSPTHLIKTRGQQVTLRCSPISGHKSVSWYQQVLGQGPQFIFQYYEKEERGRGNFPDRFSARQFPNYSSELNVNALLLGDSALYLCASSLLTSGGQKTQYFGPGTRLLVL.

The genes are TRBV11-2 and TRBJ1-5; weak D call: TRBD1 (6 bases). The germline gives CDR1 SGHAT, CDR2 FQNNGV. Trimming pared 4 bases from V and 4 bases from J, leaving 11 bases between. The CDR3 runs to 14 residues. DNA of the CDR3: TGTGCCAGCAGCTCCGACAGGTTTAATCAGCCCCAGCATTTT. Its protein is CASSSDRFNQPQHF.

This clone was recorded once. The chain is built from TRBV19 and TRBJ1-2; D perhaps matches TRBD1 (6 bases). Germline-derived CDR1 and CDR2 are LNHDA and SQIVND (reference sequence). This CDR3 is 13 amino acids long. V gave up 1 base and J gave up 8 bases, with 11 bases separating them. The CDR3 coding sequence is TGTGCCAGTAGTATAGGCGGGGACACAGGCTACACCTTC. This codes for CASSIGGDTGYTF. Full variable domain (remainder filled in from reference TRBV19 and TRBJ1-2): DGGITQSPKYLFRKEGQNVTLSCEQNLNHDAMYWYRQDPGQGLRLIYYSQIVNDFQKGDIAEGYSVSREKKESFPLTVTSAQKNPTAFYLCASSIGGDTGYTFGSGTRLTVV.

The chain is built from TRBV4-2 and TRBJ1-5; no definite D call. The germline V and J ends were trimmed by 0 bases and 5 bases, with 5 bases remaining between them. The CDR3 has 13 residues. Germline values: CDR1 LGHNA, CDR2 YNFKEQ. CDR3 nucleotide sequence: TGTGCCAGCAGCCAAGATCTAGATCAGCCCCAGCATTTT. This codes for CASSQDLDQPQHF.

This clone has only one observation. The junction departs from the called germline gene at one end, perhaps through a read error. The CDR3 DNA follows: TGTGCCAGCAGTTTAGGATATCAAGAGACCCAGTACTTC. It specifies CASSLGYQETQYF. The V gene is TRBV7-8, the J gene TRBJ2-5; the D is unclear. The CDR3 sequence is 13 residues long. Germline V gene data show CDR1 as SGHVS and CDR2 as FQNEAQ.

The chain joins TRBV5-1 to TRBJ1-1; unclear D gene. V lost 0 bases and J 0 bases, leaving 9 bases between the germline ends. Germline-derived CDR1 and CDR2 are SGHRS and YFSETQ. CDR3 length: 15 residues. Written as DNA, the CDR3 is TGCGCCAGCAGCTTGGGGAGTTACATGAACACTGAAGCTTTCTTT. Its translation: CASSLGSYMNTEAFF.

The chain links TRBV11-2 to TRBJ2-5, with TRBD2 identical over 15 bases. The CDR3 covers 17 residues. Trimming cost V 5 bases and J 0 bases; bases outside gene matches: 4. CDR1 is SGHAT, CDR2 FQNNGV, per germline. The CDR3 protein is CASSPGLAGGYQETQYF. As DNA, the CDR3 is TGTGCCAGCAGCCCAGGACTAGCGGGGGGGTACCAAGAGACCCAGTACTTC. Complete variable domain (other parts from reference TRBV11-2 and TRBJ2-5): EAGVAQSPRYKIIEKRQSVAFWCNPISGHATLYWYQQILGQGPKLLIQFQNNGVVDDSQLPKDRFSAERLKGVDSTLKIQPAKLEDSAVYLCASSPGLAGGYQETQYFGPGTRLLVL.